A selection of T cell receptor beta chains follows, all from one sample in a study of blood T cell repertoires in COVID-19. The assay was immunoSEQ multiplex PCR, and TCRdb's table has in-frame clones only and misses some. Of 83,000 or so clones listed, 70% to 90% were seen once; the top ten hold 8%. The sequencing sample was made of peripheral blood. These receptors all come from a man older than 75 with active or convalescent COVID-19. CDR3s include the opening cysteine and the closing phenylalanine or tryptophan. The D gene is left open where the match is weak. Clone size is given for some rows only: seen once, a few or many times, or a class if the clone is expanded.

j_call v_call clone_size cdr3_length d_call cdr3_nt cdr3_aa
TRBJ2-1 TRBV4-1 . 16 . TGCGCCAGCAGCCAAGAGGGGACTTTTAGGACGAATGAGCAGTTCTTC CASSQEGTFRTNEQFF
TRBJ1-6 TRBV27 . 14 . TGTGCCAGCAGTCTCTCCTCGTTTGTTTCACCCCTCCACTTT CASSLSSFVSPLHF
TRBJ1-4 TRBV3-1/TRBV3-2 . 16 . TGTGCCAGCAGACGACAGTATTTTGCAACTAATGAAAAACTGTTTTTT CASRRQYFATNEKLFF
TRBJ2-3 TRBV5-1 . 16 . TGCGCCAGCAGCTACTCCCGCTCCCGGGACGGGGGTACGCAGTATTTT CASSYSRSRDGGTQYF
TRBJ2-2 TRBV18 . 17 TRBD2 TGTGCCAGCTCACCGGGGCGGGAGGCCCCAGGTACCGGGGAGCTGTTTTTT CASSPGREAPGTGELFF
TRBJ1-2 TRBV30 . 12 . TGTGCCTGGAGTGTGGGGGGGCTTGGCTACACCTTC CAWSVGGLGYTF
TRBJ1-4 TRBV6-5 . 13 . TGTGCCAGCACCCTGCGGATTAATGAAAAACTGTTTTTT CASTLRINEKLFF
TRBJ2-3 TRBV5-1 . 14 TRBD1 TGCGCCAGCACTTCGACAGGGGTGTTAGATACGCAGTATTTT CASTSTGVLDTQYF
TRBJ2-5 TRBV27 . 14 . TGTGCCAGCAGTTTATTCAGTACGGGAGAGACCCAGTACTTC CASSLFSTGETQYF
TRBJ1-5 TRBV12-3/TRBV12-4 . 12 . TGTGCCAGCGGCCCAACCAATCAGCCCCAGCATTTT CASGPTNQPQHF
TRBJ1-4 TRBV9 once 16 TRBD1 TGTGCCAGCAGCGTAGACGTTGGGACAGCTAATGAAAAACTGTTTTTT CASSVDVGTANEKLFF
TRBJ1-1 TRBV6-5 . 13 . TGTGCCAGCGGAGGACTTACGAACACTGAAGCTTTCTTT CASGGLTNTEAFF
TRBJ1-2 TRBV5-1 . 15 TRBD1 TGCGCCAGCAGCCAGGGACAGGTGGGGAACTATGGCTACACCTTC CASSQGQVGNYGYTF
TRBJ2-1 TRBV7-3 . 14 . TGTGCCAGCAGCTTAATCGGGAGCTACAATGAGCAGTTCTTC CASSLIGSYNEQFF
TRBJ1-2 TRBV5-1 . 17 TRBD1 TGCGCCAGCAGCCCCCCCGGGACAGGGGCATCCCCCTATGGCTACACCTTC CASSPPGTGASPYGYTF
TRBJ1-5 TRBV6-5 . 13 . TGTGCCAGTCAGCGGGGGCCAAATCAGCCCCAGCATTTT CASQRGPNQPQHF
TRBJ1-6 TRBV18 once 15 TRBD1 TGTGCCAGCGCCACGACCGGGACAGGGCAATCACCCCTCCACTTT CASATTGTGQSPLHF
TRBJ1-2 TRBV2 . 14 TRBD1 TGTGCCAGCTCGCAAACAGGGGGCTTCTATGGCTACACCTTC CASSQTGGFYGYTF
TRBJ1-1 TRBV7-2 . 17 . TGTGCCAGCAGCCCAAAGGTCTTTACAGAGTTGAACACTGAAGCTTTCTTT CASSPKVFTELNTEAFF
TRBJ1-1 TRBV28 . 15 . TGTGCCAGCAGGCCCCCGGGCAGGAGGTGGACTGAAGCTTTCTTT CASRPPGRRWTEAFF
TRBJ2-1 TRBV18 . 15 . TGTGCCAGCTCACCATACGACAGCTCCTACAATGAGCAGTTCTTC CASSPYDSSYNEQFF
TRBJ2-1 TRBV30 few 14 . TGTGCCTGGAGTCCTTGGGAGCCCTACAATGAGCAGTTCTTC CAWSPWEPYNEQFF
TRBJ2-1 TRBV5-1 once 16 TRBD2 TGCGCCAGCAGCTTGGTGTTACCGGGGGGGCAAGGCGGAGAGTTCTTC CASSLVLPGGQGGEFF
TRBJ2-1 TRBV5-5 . 15 . TGTGCCAGCAGCTTGAATACAGGCCCGTACAATGAGCAGTTCTTC CASSLNTGPYNEQFF
TRBJ1-1 TRBV21-1 . 18 . TGTGCCAGCAGCAAACCGCGGCCAGGGGTAAAGAAGGACACTGAAGCTTTCTTT CASSKPRPGVKKDTEAFF
TRBJ1-6 TRBV19 few 17 . TGTGCCAGTAGTTATAATCGTTTCACATTGTGGAATTCACCCCTCCACTTT CASSYNRFTLWNSPLHF
TRBJ1-1 TRBV7-2 . 14 . TGTGCCAGCAGCTTAAGGACACCGAACACTGAAGCTTTCTTT CASSLRTPNTEAFF
TRBJ1-1 TRBV27 . 14 . TGTGCCAGCAGCTCACAGGGTCGGAACACTGAAGCTTTCTTT CASSSQGRNTEAFF
TRBJ1-2 TRBV19 . 15 . TGTGCCAGTAGTGAACCGACAGCGAGCTACTATGGCTACACCTTC CASSEPTASYYGYTF
TRBJ2-3 TRBV24-1 . 12 TRBD1 TGTGCCACCAGATCGACAGGGTATACGCAGTATTTT CATRSTGYTQYF
TRBJ2-5 TRBV5-1 . 15 . TGCGCCAGCAGCTTGGGATACAATTTCCAAGAGACCCAGTACTTC CASSLGYNFQETQYF
TRBJ1-2 TRBV28 . 13 . TGTGCCAGCACCTGGTTTTCCCGGGGTGGCTACACCTTC CASTWFSRGGYTF
TRBJ1-5 TRBV6-6 . 13 . TGTGCCAGCAGTTACCGGGAGAATCAGCCCCAGCATTTT CASSYRENQPQHF
TRBJ1-1 TRBV11-1 . 16 TRBD1 TGTGCCAGCAGCTTATCCCAGGGGGCGCCGGACACTGAAGCTTTCTTT CASSLSQGAPDTEAFF
TRBJ1-1 TRBV7-9 . 13 TRBD1 TGTGCCAGCAGGCGGGATGGGGACAGCGAAGCTTTCTTT CASRRDGDSEAFF
TRBJ1-1 TRBV6-5 . 15 TRBD1 TGTGCCAGCAGTTACCGACAGGGGGCTGTCACTGAAGCTTTCTTT CASSYRQGAVTEAFF
TRBJ1-3 TRBV9 . 15 . TGTGCCAGCAGCGTACGCGGCAGCTCTGGAAACACCATATATTTT CASSVRGSSGNTIYF
TRBJ1-2 TRBV4-2 . 15 TRBD1 TGTGCCAGCAGCCAAACAGAAGACAGGGCCTATGGCTACACCTTC CASSQTEDRAYGYTF
TRBJ1-2 TRBV5-1 . 14 TRBD1 TGCGCCAGCAGAATACCGGGACAGGGTCATGGCTACACCTTC CASRIPGQGHGYTF
TRBJ1-2 TRBV7-9 . 13 . TGTGCCAGCAGCTTTACAGGGTCGGATGGCTACACCTTC CASSFTGSDGYTF
TRBJ2-2 TRBV11-2 few 16 TRBD2 TGTGCCAGCAGCTTTCTAGCGGGGGGGCTTGTCGGGGAGCTGTTTTTT CASSFLAGGLVGELFF
TRBJ1-6 TRBV7-3 . 14 . TGTGCCAGCAGCTTAACGCCAGGGAATTCACCCCTCCACTTT CASSLTPGNSPLHF
TRBJ1-5 TRBV7-2 . 15 . TGTGCCAGCAGCTTAAGGGCAGGGGAGAATCAGCCCCAGCATTTT CASSLRAGENQPQHF
TRBJ2-4 TRBV21-1 once 19 . TGTGCCAGCAGCAAAGCCGGCGAGGGACAGAAAAAAGCCAAAAACATTCAGTACTTC CASSKAGEGQKKAKNIQYF
TRBJ2-1 TRBV5-6 . 16 TRBD2 TGTGCCAGCAGCTTTATTGGGTCTAGCGGTTACAATGAGCAGTTCTTC CASSFIGSSGYNEQFF
TRBJ2-3 TRBV30 . 14 . TGTGCCTGGAGGGAGACCTCTAGCACAGATACGCAGTATTTT CAWRETSSTDTQYF
TRBJ2-3 TRBV2 . 14 . TGTGCCAGCAGGGAAACAGAAAGCACAGATACGCAGTATTTT CASRETESTDTQYF
TRBJ2-2 TRBV11-3 . 15 TRBD2 TGTGCCAGCAGCTTAGGCCTAGCGGGCACCGGGGAGCTGTTTTTT CASSLGLAGTGELFF